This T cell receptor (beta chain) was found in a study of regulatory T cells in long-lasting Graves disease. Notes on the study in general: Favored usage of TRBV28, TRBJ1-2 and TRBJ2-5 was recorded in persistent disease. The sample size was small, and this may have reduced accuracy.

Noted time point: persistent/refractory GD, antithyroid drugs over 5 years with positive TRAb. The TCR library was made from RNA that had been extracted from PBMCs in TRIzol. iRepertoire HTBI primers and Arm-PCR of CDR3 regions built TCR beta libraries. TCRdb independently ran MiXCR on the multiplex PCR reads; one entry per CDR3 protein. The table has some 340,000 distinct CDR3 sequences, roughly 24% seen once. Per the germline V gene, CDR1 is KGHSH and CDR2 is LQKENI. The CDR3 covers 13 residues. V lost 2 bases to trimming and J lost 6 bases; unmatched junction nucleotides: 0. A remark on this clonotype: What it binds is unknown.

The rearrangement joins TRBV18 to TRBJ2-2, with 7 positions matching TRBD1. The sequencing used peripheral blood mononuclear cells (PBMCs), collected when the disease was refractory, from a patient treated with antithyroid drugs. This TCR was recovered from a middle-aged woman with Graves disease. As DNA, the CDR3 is TGTGCCAGCTCACCAGACAGGGCCGGGGAGCTGTTTTTT. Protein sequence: CASSPDRAGELFF.